The 7 T cell receptor beta chains listed next were all sequenced from one sample in a study of glioma-infiltrating T cells. Using RNA template, CDR3s of TCR alpha and beta were amplified with iRepertoire arm-PCR. TCRdb processed the multiplex PCR reads anew with MiXCR; each CDR3 protein has one entry. In the table there are approximately 17,000 distinct CDR3 sequences, more than 45% of which are singletons. Sequenced sample: glioma tissue, nonneoplastic brain tissue, or PBMCs (not recorded which). The receptors come from a human donor with low-grade glioma or glioblastoma, undergoing nonglioma brain surgery, or in good health (not recorded which).

V gene TRBV6-6 combines with J gene TRBJ2-1; no reliable D call. The CDR3 is 12 amino acids. From germline, CDR1 is MNHNY and CDR2 SVGAGI (reference sequence). The CDR3 bases are TGTGTTAGCAGTTACTCACTGAATGAGCAGTTCTTC. Translating gives CVSSYSLNEQFF.

Turning to this clonotype: Relative to the germline gene, one junction end is altered; a read error may explain this. CDR3 DNA sequence: TGTGCCAGCAGACTCACCCGGGACTCATGGAGTTTT. Its translation: CASRLTRDSWSF. The chain employs TRBV2 and TRBJ2-3; TRBD2 might be the D (6 bases). The CDR3 is made up of 12 amino acids. CDR1 is SNHLY, CDR2 FYNNEI, per germline.

This clonotype came up once. The chain has TRBV4-3 and TRBJ1-1; the match to TRBD1 covers 7 bases. Germline lookup yields CDR1 LGHNA and CDR2 YSLEER. The CDR3 has 15 residues. V lost 0 bases to trimming and J lost 4 bases; unmatched junction nucleotides: 5. CDR3 amino acids: CASSQDRGITTEAFF. The CDR3 bases are TGCGCCAGCAGCCAAGACAGGGGGATAACCACTGAAGCTTTCTTT.

The CDR3 DNA follows: TGCAGGGGCCGAGCTAGCGGAAACAATGAGCAGTTCTTC. Translated: CRGRASGNNEQFF. The chain has TRBV20-1 and TRBJ2-1; 7 nucleotides line up with TRBD2. The CDR3 length is 13 residues. The germline V gene encodes CDR1 DFQATT and CDR2 SNEGSKA (reference sequence).

This chain uses TRBV19 with TRBJ1-6; 7 positions agree with TRBD1. CDR3 size: 15 residues. J lost 7 bases, V lost 8 bases, and 11 bases had no gene match. Germline values: CDR1 LNHDA, CDR2 SQIVND (reference sequence). CDR3 DNA sequence: TGTGCCAGTCGGGAGGACAGGAGGGAAAATTCACCCCTCCACTTT. Translated, it gives CASREDRRENSPLHF. Supplemented by reference TRBV19 and TRBJ1-6, the full variable domain reads DGGITQSPKYLFRKEGQNVTLSCEQNLNHDAMYWYRQDPGQGLRLIYYSQIVNDFQKGDIAEGYSVSREKKESFPLTVTSAQKNPTAFYLCASREDRRENSPLHFGNGTRLTVT.

The rearrangement uses TRBV20-1 and TRBJ2-5, with 12 bases aligning to TRBD2. Germline values: CDR1 DFQATT, CDR2 SNEGSKA (reference sequence). CDR3 length: 12 residues. The CDR3 protein is CSALAGGETQYF. The CDR3 DNA reads TGCAGCGCCCTAGCGGGGGGGGAGACCCAGTACTTC.

This clonotype was counted many times. As DNA, the CDR3 is TGTGCCAGCAGTTACTGGCAGCAAGAGACCCAGTACTTC. Protein product: CASSYWQQETQYF. The rearrangement links TRBV6-2 or TRBV6-3 to TRBJ2-5; D gene uncertain. CDR3 length equals 13 residues. V was pared by 1 base and J by 2 bases, with 5 bases between. Germline CDR1 is MNHEY and CDR2 is SVGEGT.